Listed below are T cell receptor beta chains from one sample, sequenced in a study of T-cell memory formation after mild COVID-19. MiXCR, applied by TCRdb to the 5' RACE reads, yields one record per CDR3 protein. The data show roughly 320,000 distinct CDR3 sequences, around 27% seen once. The sequencing input was PBMCs or a T cell subset sorted from them (not recorded which). All receptors derive from an adult woman who had mild COVID-19 (a few samples of this study predate the infection). Cell type and time point are not known. The CDR3 runs from the conserved cysteine through the conserved F or W. A D gene is named only where the DNA matches it firmly. Where a row states a size, it is once, few, many or the class of an expanded clone; other rows omit it.

TRBV6-4	.	.	TRBJ2-1	TGTGCCAGCAGCGTCGAAATGGGGGCAGGGTACAATGAGCAGTTCTTC	CASSVEMGAGYNEQFF
TRBV29-1	.	.	TRBJ2-7	TGCAGCGTTGTTCAGGGAACCTACGAGCAGTACTTC	CSVVQGTYEQYF
TRBV15	.	.	TRBJ2-7	TGTGCCACCACCCAAGAGAGGGCAGGGGCCGGCGAGCAGTACTTC	CATTQERAGAGEQYF
TRBV2	.	.	TRBJ2-3	TGTGCCAGCAGTGAACATGGTGGCGGGGCCACAGATACGCAGTATTTT	CASSEHGGGATDTQYF
TRBV6-6	TRBD1	.	TRBJ1-2	TGTGCCAGCAGTTATTTCCCGGGACAGAGAGACTATGGCTACACCTTC	CASSYFPGQRDYGYTF
TRBV6-5	.	.	TRBJ1-4	TGTGCCAGCAGTTCTCTACTCACCGCACCTGAAAAACTGTTTTTT	CASSSLLTAPEKLFF
TRBV6-1	TRBD2	few	TRBJ2-1	TGTGCCAGCCTACTAGCGGGGGGCAATGAGCAGTTCTTC	CASLLAGGNEQFF
TRBV29-1	TRBD1	.	TRBJ2-7	TGCAGCGTCCGGACAGGCCTATCCTACGAGCAGTACTTC	CSVRTGLSYEQYF
TRBV4-1	TRBD1	.	TRBJ2-7	TGCGCCAGCAGCCAAGAGAGACAGGGTGAGGCCGAGCAGTACTTC	CASSQERQGEAEQYF
TRBV12-3/TRBV12-4	.	.	TRBJ2-7	TGTGCCAGCAGTTTAGATGGCAGGGTGTCCTACGAGCAGTACTTC	CASSLDGRVSYEQYF
TRBV5-5	.	.	TRBJ2-2	TGTGCCTCGAATACTCTAGTTACGGCCGGGGAGCTGTTTTTT	CASNTLVTAGELFF
TRBV19	TRBD1	.	TRBJ2-3	TGTGCCTCGAGGGACAGTTCCACAGATACGCAGTATTTT	CASRDSSTDTQYF
TRBV15	.	few	TRBJ2-5	TGTGCCACCAGCAGAGCGGCGGGGGAGACCCAGTACTTC	CATSRAAGETQYF
TRBV27	TRBD1	.	TRBJ2-2	TGTGCCAGCAGTTTATGGGGGACAGATGCCGGGGAGCTGTTTTTT	CASSLWGTDAGELFF
TRBV4-1	TRBD1	.	TRBJ1-4	TGCGCCAGCAGCCAAGACCAGACAGGGAGAGGTGAAAAACTGTTTTTT	CASSQDQTGRGEKLFF
TRBV4-1	TRBD2	.	TRBJ2-7	TGCGCCAGCAGCCAACGGGGTGAGCGGGGGTACGAGCAGTACTTC	CASSQRGERGYEQYF
TRBV4-1	TRBD1	few	TRBJ2-7	TGCGCCAGCAGCGACAGACAGGGTTGGAACGGCGAGCAGTACTTC	CASSDRQGWNGEQYF
TRBV4-1	.	.	TRBJ2-3	TGCGCCAGCAGCCAAGAGATCGGGACAGATACGCAGTATTTT	CASSQEIGTDTQYF
TRBV7-2	TRBD1	.	TRBJ2-7	TGTGCCAGCAGCTTAAATGGACAGGGGCGACTACCCTACGAGCAGTACTTC	CASSLNGQGRLPYEQYF
TRBV5-6	.	few	TRBJ1-1	TGTGCCAGCAGCCTCACCGCTTTCTATGAGAACACTGAAGCTTTCTTT	CASSLTAFYENTEAFF
TRBV20-1	.	.	TRBJ1-1	TGCAGTGCTAGACCACCGGGGATGAACACTGAAGCTTTCTTT	CSARPPGMNTEAFF
TRBV27	TRBD2	.	TRBJ2-1	TGTGCCAGCAGTTTTAGCGGGAGTAGGAATGAGCAGTTCTTC	CASSFSGSRNEQFF
TRBV29-1	.	few	TRBJ2-7	TGCAGCGTTTCCCGGACTGGGCGGTACGAGCAGTACTTC	CSVSRTGRYEQYF
TRBV5-1	.	.	TRBJ2-5	TGCGCCAGCAGCCCGGGACTCCTGGTGGGAGAGACCCAGTACTTC	CASSPGLLVGETQYF